This T cell receptor beta chain derives from a study of CD8 T cells in ankylosing spondylitis. Study-level results: Clones linked to the disease showed a CD8+ phenotype. They occurred at relatively low frequencies in peripheral blood. Reports say disease-linked clones showed up significantly more in matched ankylosing spondylitis synovial fluid. Eight or nine highly homologous variants made up a TCR beta motif that seemed to typify ankylosing spondylitis blood.

Library preparation for TCR beta used quantitative 5'-RACE with molecular barcodes. TCRdb re-called the 5' RACE reads with MiXCR, one entry per CDR3 protein. The sample holds some 240,000 distinct CDR3 sequences, 20% to 30% seen once. V lost 1 base, J lost 1 base, and 9 bases stayed unmatched. The CDR3 runs 17 residues. Germline V gene lookup returns CDR1 DFQATT and CDR2 SNEGSKA (reference sequence). There are many counts of this clonotype. Its antigen is still unknown. The V and J genes are TRBV20-1 and TRBJ2-3; TRBD2 matches at 9 bases. Sequencing was done on a sample of blood, either unsorted or a sorted T cell fraction (not recorded which). The receptor comes from a male donor with ankylosing spondylitis or in good health (not recorded which). In DNA form, the CDR3 reads TGCAGTGCTAGAGTAAGAGTGGTAGCGGGGGGCACAGATACGCAGTATTTT. Its protein product is CSARVRVVAGGTDTQYF.